This T cell receptor (beta chain) originates from a study of human thymus T cells. Sequencing used immunoSEQ multiplex PCR; TCRdb keeps in-frame clones, though not all of them. The sample consists of some 130,000 clones, around 94% of them appearing once. On this clone itself: Its antigen is not identified.

Study observations and caveats: Unrelated individuals reportedly shared highly overlapping thymic TCR repertoires.

Germline CDR1 and CDR2: MNHEY and SVGAGI. Trimming left V 5 bases short and J 1 base short, with 11 bases between. The CDR3 runs to 14 residues. Corrective cardiac operations yielded the resected thymus tissue. Infants served as donors; they were healthy and Finnish and were having corrective surgery for congenital heart defects. V usage is TRBV6-5 and J usage is TRBJ2-5; tentatively, D is TRBD1 (5 bases). The sequencing input was thymus tissue. This clonotype was sampled from a boy in the first two years of life with a congenital heart defect but otherwise immunologically healthy. Written as DNA, the CDR3 is TGTGCCAGCAGTCCCCGACAGCTCCAAGAGACCCAGTACTTC. The encoded protein is CASSPRQLQETQYF.